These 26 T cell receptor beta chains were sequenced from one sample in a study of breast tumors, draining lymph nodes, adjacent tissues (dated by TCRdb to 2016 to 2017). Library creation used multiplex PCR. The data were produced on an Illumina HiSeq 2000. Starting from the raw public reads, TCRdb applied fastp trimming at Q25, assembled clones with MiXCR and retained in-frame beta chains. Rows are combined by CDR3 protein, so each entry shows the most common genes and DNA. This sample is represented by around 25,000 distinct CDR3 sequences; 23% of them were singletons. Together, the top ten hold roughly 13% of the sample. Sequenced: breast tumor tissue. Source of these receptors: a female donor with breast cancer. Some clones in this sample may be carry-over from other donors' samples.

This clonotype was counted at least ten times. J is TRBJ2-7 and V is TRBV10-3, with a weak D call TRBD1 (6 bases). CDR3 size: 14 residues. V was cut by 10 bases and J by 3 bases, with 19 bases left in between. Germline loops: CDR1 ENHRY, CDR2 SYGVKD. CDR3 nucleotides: TGTGCCACGACCCCAAATCAGGGGAACTACGAGCAGTACTTC. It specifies CATTPNQGNYEQYF.

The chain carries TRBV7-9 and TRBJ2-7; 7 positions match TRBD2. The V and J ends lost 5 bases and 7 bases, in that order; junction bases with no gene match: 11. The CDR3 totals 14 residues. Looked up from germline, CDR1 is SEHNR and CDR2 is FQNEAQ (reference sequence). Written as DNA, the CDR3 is TGTGCCAGCAGCCAGACTAGCAGACTGGGGGAGCAGTACTTC. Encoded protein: CASSQTSRLGEQYF.

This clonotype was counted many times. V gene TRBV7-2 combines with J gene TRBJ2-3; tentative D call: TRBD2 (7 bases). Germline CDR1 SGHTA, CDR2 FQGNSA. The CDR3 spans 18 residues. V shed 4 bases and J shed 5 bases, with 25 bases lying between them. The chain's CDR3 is CASSSLWGAPGGGDTQYF. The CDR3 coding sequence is TGTGCCAGCAGCTCCTTATGGGGGGCCCCGGGGGGCGGAGATACGCAGTATTTT.

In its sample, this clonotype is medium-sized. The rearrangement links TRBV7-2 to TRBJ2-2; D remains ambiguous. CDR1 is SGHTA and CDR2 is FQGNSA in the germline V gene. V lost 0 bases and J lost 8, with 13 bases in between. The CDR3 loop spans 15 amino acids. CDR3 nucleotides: TGTGCCAGCAGCTTAGCCACCGGGTCGAGAGGGGAGCTGTTTTTT. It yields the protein CASSLATGSRGELFF.

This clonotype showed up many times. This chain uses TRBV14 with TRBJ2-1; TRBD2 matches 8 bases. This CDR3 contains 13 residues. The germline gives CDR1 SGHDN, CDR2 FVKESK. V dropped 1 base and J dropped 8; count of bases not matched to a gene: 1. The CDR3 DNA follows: TGTGCCAGCAGCCAAGGTAGCGGGGATGAGCAGTTCTTC. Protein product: CASSQGSGDEQFF. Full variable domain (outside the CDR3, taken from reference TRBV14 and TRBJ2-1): EAGVTQFPSHSVIEKGQTVTLRCDPISGHDNLYWYRRVMGKEIKFLLHFVKESKQDESGMPNNRFLAERTGGTYSTLKVQPAELEDSGVYFCASSQGSGDEQFFGPGTRLTVL.

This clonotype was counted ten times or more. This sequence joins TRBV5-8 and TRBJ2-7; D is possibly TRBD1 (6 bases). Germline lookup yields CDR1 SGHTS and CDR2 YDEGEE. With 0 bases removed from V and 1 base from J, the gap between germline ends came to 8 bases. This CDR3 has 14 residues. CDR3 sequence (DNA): TGTGCCAGCAGCTTGGATCAGGGGTCCTACGAGCAGTACTTC. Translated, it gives CASSLDQGSYEQYF. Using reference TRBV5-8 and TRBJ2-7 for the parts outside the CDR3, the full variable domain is EAGVTQSPTHLIKTRGQQATLRCSPISGHTSVYWYQQALGLGLQFLLWYDEGEERNRGNFPPRFSGRQFPNYSSELNVNALELEDSALYLCASSLDQGSYEQYFGPGTRLTVT.

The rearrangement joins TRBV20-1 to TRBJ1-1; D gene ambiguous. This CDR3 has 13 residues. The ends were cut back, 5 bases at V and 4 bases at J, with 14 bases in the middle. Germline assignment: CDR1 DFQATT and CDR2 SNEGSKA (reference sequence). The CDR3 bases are TGCAGTGCTGTACGCGCTGGCGGCACTGAAGCTTTCTTT. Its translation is CSAVRAGGTEAFF.

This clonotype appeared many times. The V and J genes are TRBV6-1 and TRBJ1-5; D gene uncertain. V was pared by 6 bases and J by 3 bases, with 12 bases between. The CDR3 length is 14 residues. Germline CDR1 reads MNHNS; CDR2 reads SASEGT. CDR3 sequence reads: CASSLGRTNQPQHF. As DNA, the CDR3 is TGTGCCAGCAGCCTCGGCAGAACCAATCAGCCCCAGCATTTT.

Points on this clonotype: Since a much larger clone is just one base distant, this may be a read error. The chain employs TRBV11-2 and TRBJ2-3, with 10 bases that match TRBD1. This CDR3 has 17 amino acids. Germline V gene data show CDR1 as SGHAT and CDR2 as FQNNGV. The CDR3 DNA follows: TGTGCCAACAGCCCCCGGACAGGGGGATTGAGCACAGATACGCAGTATTTT. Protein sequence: CANSPRTGGLSTDTQYF.

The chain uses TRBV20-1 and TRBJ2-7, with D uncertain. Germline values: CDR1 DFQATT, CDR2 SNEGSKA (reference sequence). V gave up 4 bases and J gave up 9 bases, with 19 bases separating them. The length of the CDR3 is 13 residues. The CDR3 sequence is CSAIPGGMRGQYF. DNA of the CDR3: TGCAGTGCTATTCCGGGTGGAATGCGAGGGCAGTACTTC.

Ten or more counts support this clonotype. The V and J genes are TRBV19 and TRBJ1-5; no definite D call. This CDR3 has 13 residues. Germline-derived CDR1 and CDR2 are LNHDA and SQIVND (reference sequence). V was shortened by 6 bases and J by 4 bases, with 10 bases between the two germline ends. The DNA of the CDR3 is TGTGCCAGTAGCGACACCGGGAATCAGCCCCAGCATTTT. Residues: CASSDTGNQPQHF.

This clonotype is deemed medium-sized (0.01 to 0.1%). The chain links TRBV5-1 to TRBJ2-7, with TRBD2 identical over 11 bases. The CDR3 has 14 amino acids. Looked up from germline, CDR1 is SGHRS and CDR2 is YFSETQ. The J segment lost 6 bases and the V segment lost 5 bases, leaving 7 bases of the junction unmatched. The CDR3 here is CASSLAGGPFEQYF. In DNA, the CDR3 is TGCGCCAGCAGTTTAGCGGGAGGGCCGTTCGAGCAGTACTTC.

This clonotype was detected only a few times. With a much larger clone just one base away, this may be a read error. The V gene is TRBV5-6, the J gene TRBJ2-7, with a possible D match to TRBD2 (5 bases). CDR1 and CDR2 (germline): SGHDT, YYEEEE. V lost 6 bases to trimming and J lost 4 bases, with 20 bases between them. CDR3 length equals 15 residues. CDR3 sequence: CASNPYNWAGYEQYF. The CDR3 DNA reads TGTGCCAGCAACCCTTATAACTGGGCGGGTTACGAGCAGTACTTC.

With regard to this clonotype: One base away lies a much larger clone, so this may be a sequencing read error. In DNA form, the CDR3 reads TGTGCCAGCAGTTTATCGGGCTTACGCACCGGGGAGCTGTTTTTT. As protein: CASSLSGLRTGELFF. The V gene is TRBV28, the J gene TRBJ2-2; D ambiguous. Trimming pared 1 base from V and 4 bases from J, leaving 10 bases between. The CDR3 runs to 15 residues. Germline CDR1 is MDHEN and CDR2 is SYDVKM.

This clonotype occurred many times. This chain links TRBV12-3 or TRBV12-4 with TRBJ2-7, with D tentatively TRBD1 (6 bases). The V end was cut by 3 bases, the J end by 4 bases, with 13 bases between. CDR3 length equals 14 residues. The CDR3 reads CASSFETGGYEQYF. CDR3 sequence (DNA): TGTGCCAGCAGTTTTGAGACAGGTGGATACGAGCAGTACTTC.

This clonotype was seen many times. CDR3 residues: CASSIAGEGGIGANEKLFF. Here the CDR3 DNA reads TGTGCCAGCAGTATTGCCGGGGAAGGTGGAATTGGAGCTAATGAAAAACTGTTTTTT. This chain joins TRBV6-1 and TRBJ1-4; D gene unclear. V lost 5 bases and J lost 3, with 25 bases in between. Germline V gene data show CDR1 as MNHNS and CDR2 as SASEGT. The CDR3 has 19 residues.

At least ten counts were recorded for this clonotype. The CDR3 loop is CASSLTGIREQYF. As DNA, the CDR3 is TGTGCCAGCAGCTTAACAGGGATCCGTGAGCAGTACTTC. The chain employs TRBV7-9 and TRBJ2-7; the D gene is possibly TRBD1 (6 bases). This CDR3 has 13 amino acids. V gave up 2 bases and J gave up 7 bases, with 12 bases separating them. CDR1 is SEHNR and CDR2 is FQNEAQ in the germline V gene (reference sequence).

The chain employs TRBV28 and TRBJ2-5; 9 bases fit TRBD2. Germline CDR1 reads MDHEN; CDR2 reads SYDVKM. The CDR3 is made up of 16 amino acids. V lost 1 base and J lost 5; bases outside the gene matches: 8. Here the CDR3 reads CASSLLASGGRETQYF. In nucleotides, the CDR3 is TGTGCCAGCAGTTTATTGGCCAGCGGGGGGCGGGAGACCCAGTACTTC.

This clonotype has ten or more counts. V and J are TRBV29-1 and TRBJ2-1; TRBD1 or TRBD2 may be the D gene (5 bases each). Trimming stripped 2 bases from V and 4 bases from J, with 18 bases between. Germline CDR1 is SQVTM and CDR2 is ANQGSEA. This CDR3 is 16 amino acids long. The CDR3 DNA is TGCAGCGTTGAACTAGCCAGGGAATCGGGGTACAATGAGCAGTTCTTC. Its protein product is CSVELARESGYNEQFF.

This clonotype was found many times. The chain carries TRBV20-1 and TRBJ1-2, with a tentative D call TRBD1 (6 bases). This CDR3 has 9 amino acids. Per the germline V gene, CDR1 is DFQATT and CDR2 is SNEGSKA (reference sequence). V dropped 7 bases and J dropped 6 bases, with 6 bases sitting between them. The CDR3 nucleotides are TGCAGTGACAGGGATGGCTACACCTTC. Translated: CSDRDGYTF.

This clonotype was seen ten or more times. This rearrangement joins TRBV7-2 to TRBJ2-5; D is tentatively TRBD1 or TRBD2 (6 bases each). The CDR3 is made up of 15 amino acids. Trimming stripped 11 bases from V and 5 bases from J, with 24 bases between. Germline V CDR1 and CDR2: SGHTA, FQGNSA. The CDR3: CAPPKARGPQETQYF. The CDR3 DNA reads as TGTGCCCCACCCAAGGCCCGGGGGCCTCAGGAGACCCAGTACTTC. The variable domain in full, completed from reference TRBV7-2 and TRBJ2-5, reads GAGVSQSPSNKVTEKGKDVELRCDPISGHTALYWYRQSLGQGLEFLIYFQGNSAPDKSGLPSDRFSAERTGGSVSTLTIQRTQQEDSAVYLCAPPKARGPQETQYFGPGTRLLVL.

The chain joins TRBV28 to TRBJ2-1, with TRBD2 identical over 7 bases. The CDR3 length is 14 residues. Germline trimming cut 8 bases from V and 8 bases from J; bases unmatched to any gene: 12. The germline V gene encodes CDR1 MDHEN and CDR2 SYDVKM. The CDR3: CASGRGGSIHEQFF. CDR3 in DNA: TGTGCCAGCGGGAGGGGCGGGAGTATCCATGAGCAGTTCTTC.

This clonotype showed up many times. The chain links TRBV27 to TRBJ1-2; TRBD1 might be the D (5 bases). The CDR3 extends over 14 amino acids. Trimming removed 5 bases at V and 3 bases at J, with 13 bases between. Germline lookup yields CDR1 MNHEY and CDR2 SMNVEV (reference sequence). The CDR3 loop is CASSPNPGHYGYTF. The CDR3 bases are TGTGCCAGCAGTCCGAATCCGGGACACTATGGCTACACCTTC.

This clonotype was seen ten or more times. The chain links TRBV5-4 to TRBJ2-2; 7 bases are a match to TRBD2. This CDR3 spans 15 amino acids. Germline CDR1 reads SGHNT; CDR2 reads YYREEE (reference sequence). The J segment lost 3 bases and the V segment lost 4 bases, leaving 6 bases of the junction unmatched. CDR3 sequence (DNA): TGTGCCAGCAGCCCGGGACTATCGGACACCGGGGAGCTGTTTTTT. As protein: CASSPGLSDTGELFF.

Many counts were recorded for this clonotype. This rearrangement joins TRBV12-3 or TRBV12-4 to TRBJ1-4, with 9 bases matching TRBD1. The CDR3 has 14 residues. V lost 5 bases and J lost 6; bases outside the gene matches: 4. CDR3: CASSIQGADEKLFF. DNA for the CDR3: TGTGCCAGCAGTATACAGGGGGCTGATGAAAAACTGTTTTTT.

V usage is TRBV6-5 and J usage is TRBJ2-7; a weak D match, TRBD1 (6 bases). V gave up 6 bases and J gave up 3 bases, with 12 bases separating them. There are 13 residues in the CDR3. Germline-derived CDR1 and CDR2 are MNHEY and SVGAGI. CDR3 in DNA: TGTGCCAGCAGGTACAGGGACCTCTACGAGCAGTACTTC. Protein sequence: CASRYRDLYEQYF.